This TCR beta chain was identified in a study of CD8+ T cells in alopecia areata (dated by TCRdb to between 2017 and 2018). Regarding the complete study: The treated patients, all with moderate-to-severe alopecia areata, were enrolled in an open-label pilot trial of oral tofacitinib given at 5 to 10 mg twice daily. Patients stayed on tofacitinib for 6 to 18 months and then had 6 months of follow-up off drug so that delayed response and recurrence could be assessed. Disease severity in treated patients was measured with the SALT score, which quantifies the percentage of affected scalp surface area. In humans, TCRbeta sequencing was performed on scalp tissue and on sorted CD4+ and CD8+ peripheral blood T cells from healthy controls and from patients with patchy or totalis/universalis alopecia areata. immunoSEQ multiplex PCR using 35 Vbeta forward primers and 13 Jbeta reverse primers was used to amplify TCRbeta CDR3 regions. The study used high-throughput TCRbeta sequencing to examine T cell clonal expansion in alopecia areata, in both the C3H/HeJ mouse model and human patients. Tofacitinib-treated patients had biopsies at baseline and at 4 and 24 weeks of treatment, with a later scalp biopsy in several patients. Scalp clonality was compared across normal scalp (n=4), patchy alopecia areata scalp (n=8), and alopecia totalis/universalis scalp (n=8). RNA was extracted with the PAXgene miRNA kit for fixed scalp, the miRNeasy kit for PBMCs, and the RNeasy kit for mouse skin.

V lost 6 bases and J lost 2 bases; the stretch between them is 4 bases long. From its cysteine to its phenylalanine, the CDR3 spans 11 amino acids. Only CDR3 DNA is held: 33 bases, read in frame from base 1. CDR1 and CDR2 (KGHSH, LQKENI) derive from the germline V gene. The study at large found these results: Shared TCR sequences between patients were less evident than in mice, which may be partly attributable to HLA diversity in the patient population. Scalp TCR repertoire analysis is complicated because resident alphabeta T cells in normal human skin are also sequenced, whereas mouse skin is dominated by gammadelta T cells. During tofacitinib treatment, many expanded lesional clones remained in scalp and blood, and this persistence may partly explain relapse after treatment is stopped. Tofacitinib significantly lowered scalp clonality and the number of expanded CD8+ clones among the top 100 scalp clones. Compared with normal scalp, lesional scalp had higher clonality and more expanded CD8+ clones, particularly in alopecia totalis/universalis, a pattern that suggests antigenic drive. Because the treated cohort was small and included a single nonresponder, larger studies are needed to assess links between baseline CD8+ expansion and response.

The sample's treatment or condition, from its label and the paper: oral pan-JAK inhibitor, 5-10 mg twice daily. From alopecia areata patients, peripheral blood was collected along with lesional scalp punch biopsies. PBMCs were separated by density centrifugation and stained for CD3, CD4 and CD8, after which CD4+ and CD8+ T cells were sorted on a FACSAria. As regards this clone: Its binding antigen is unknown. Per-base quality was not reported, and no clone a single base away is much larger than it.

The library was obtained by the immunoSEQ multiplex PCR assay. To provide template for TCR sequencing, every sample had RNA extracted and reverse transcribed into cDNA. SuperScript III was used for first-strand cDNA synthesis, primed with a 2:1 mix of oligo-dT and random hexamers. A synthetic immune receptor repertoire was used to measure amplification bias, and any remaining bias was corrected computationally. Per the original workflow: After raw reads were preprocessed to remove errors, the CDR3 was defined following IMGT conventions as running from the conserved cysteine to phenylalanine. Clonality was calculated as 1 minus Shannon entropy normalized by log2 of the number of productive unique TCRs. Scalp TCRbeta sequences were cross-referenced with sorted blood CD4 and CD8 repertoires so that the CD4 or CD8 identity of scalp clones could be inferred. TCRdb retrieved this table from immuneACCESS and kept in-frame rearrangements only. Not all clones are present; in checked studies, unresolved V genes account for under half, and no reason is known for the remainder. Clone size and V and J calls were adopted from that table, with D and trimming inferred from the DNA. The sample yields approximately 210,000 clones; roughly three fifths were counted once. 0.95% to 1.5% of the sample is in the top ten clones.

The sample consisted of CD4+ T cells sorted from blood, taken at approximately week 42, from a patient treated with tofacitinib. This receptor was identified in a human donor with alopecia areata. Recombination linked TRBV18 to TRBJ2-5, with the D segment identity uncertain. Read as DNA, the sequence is TGTGCCAGCTCCCAACAAGAGACCCAGTACTTC. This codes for CASSQQETQYF.